The source of this TCR beta chain is a study of blood T cell repertoires in COVID-19. Overall study context: The study drew acute and convalescent COVID-19 samples from the United States, Italy and Spain. PBMCs, B-cell-depleted T cells, or T cells provided the cDNA or gDNA that made up the material.

Per the study methods: Estimation of nucleated cell counts was performed using reference gene primer amplification. Method: immunoSEQ multiplex PCR; TCRdb's copy keeps in-frame clones and lacks some. The D gene and trimming were derived from the DNA, and the V and J assignments and clone size from that table. The sample includes over 70,000 clones, over 70% of them seen just once. J was trimmed by 2 bases and V by 4 bases; bases with no gene match: 3. Germline lookup yields CDR1 SGDLS and CDR2 YYNGEE. This CDR3 spans 14 amino acids. This TCR came from a man at least 80 years old with acute or convalescent COVID-19. Source material: peripheral blood. V gene TRBV9 combines with J gene TRBJ2-3, with 8 positions matching TRBD2. The CDR3 is CASSSGGITDTQYF. The CDR3 DNA reads TGTGCCAGCAGCAGCGGGGGCATCACAGATACGCAGTATTTT.